This TCR beta chain was sequenced in a study of T cell changes during pregnancy in multiple sclerosis. The table came from immunoSEQ multiplex PCR; TCRdb's copy has only in-frame clones and leaves some out. The sample holds approximately 40,000 clones, 91% seen once. The ends lost 3 bases at V and 9 bases at J; junction bases unmatched: 11. Germline CDR1 is MNHEY and CDR2 is SMNVEV (reference sequence). CDR3 length: 14 residues. V usage is TRBV27 and J usage is TRBJ2-7; 7 nucleotides line up with TRBD2. Source: CD8+ T cells from peripheral blood mononuclear cells, taken after pregnancy. The receptor's source is a female donor with multiple sclerosis, enrolled in a pregnancy study. The CDR3 here is CASSFWTSRESQYF. The CDR3 nucleotides are TGTGCCAGCAGTTTCTGGACTAGTAGGGAGTCGCAGTACTTC.